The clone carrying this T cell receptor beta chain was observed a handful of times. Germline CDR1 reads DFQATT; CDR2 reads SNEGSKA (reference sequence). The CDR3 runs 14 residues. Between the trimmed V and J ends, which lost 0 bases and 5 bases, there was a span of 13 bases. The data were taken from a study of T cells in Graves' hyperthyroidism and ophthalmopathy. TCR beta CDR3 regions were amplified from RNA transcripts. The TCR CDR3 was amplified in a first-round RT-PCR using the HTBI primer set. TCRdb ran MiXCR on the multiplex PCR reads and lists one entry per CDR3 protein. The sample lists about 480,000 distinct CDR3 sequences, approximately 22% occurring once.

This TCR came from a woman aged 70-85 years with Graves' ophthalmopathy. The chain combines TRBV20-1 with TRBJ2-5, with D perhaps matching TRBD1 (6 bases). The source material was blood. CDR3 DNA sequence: TGCAGTGCTAGAGATGACAGGTCGAAGGAGACCCAGTACTTC. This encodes CSARDDRSKETQYF.